This TCR beta chain derives from a study of T cells in Graves' hyperthyroidism and ophthalmopathy. This clonotype has more than one count but fewer than ten. RNA transcripts gave rise to amplified TCR beta CDR3 regions. First-round RT-PCR of the TCR CDR3 relied on the HTBI primer set. Each CDR3 protein is one row after TCRdb ran MiXCR on the multiplex PCR reads. The profile shows roughly 400,000 distinct CDR3 sequences, around an eighth of them singletons. CDR1 is SGDLS and CDR2 is YYNGEE in the germline V gene. The CDR3 has 16 amino acids. Trimming removed 3 bases from V and 1 base from J; junction bases left unmatched: 8.

Sequenced sample: blood. The chain employs TRBV9 and TRBJ2-7, with 9 bases identical to TRBD2. This clonotype was sampled from a man aged 50-60 years with Graves' ophthalmopathy. CDR3 protein: CASSAEPGLASYEQYF. In DNA, the CDR3 is TGTGCCAGCAGCGCTGAACCGGGACTAGCTTCCTACGAGCAGTACTTC.